Below, 17 T cell receptor beta chains from the same sample are listed, as sequenced in a study of vaccination effects on CD4 cells after COVID-19. These receptors are not linked to any known antigen. Pools of viral peptides were used by the ViraFEST assay to expand antigen-specific CD4+ T cells ahead of sequencing. Scientists isolated CD4+ T cells after a roughly 10-day culture period ended. Previously uninfected by SARS-CoV-2, the vaccine recipients also showed negative nucleocapsid antibodies. Clones were read by immunoSEQ multiplex PCR, and TCRdb kept only the in-frame ones, dropping some. Of fewer than 55,000 clones listed, roughly three quarters were seen once; the top ten hold less than 7.5%. The sequenced sample was CD4+ T cells from PBMCs cultured with HCoV-OC43 spike peptides, obtained before COVID-19 vaccination. Subset indicated: HCoV-OC43 spike overlapping peptide pool stimulation. Every receptor here comes from a human donor who received a COVID-19 vaccine.

This clone came up once. CDR3 amino acids: CASSLRRAMNTEAFF. For the CDR3, the DNA is TGTGCCAGCAGTCTAAGACGGGCAATGAACACTGAAGCTTTCTTT. The chain combines TRBV28 with TRBJ1-1; D is unclear. With 5 bases removed from V and 0 bases from J, the gap between germline ends came to 13 bases. The CDR3 runs to 15 residues. CDR1 is MDHEN and CDR2 is SYDVKM in the germline V gene.

The chain combines TRBV12-3 or TRBV12-4 with TRBJ1-4; the D is unclear. The V end lost 2 bases, the J end lost 6 bases, and 7 bases lay between the germline ends. This CDR3 is built from 13 residues. CDR3 nucleotide sequence: TGTGCCAGCAGTTTATTGAGAGATGAAAAACTGTTTTTT. Protein product: CASSLLRDEKLFF.

The J gene is TRBJ2-7, the V gene TRBV3-1 (or the pseudogene TRBV3-2); D is ambiguous. The CDR3 runs to 12 residues. Germline V CDR1 and CDR2: LGHDT, YNNKEL (reference sequence). Trimming took off 2 bases at V and 5 bases at J, with 7 bases between the two ends. The chain's CDR3 is CASSQSGDEQYV. The CDR3, as DNA: TGTGCCAGCAGCCAATCTGGGGACGAGCAGTACGTC.

This clone was counted between two and nine times. This sequence joins TRBV4-3 and TRBJ2-2; TRBD1 might be the D (6 bases). The CDR3 sequence is 13 residues long. The V and J ends lost 4 bases and 6 bases respectively, with 9 bases between them. Germline lookup yields CDR1 LGHNA and CDR2 YSLEER. CDR3 coding DNA: TGCGCCAGCAGCCGGTCAGGGGCCGGGGAGCTGTTTTTT. Protein sequence: CASSRSGAGELFF.

The rearrangement links TRBV21-1 to TRBJ1-1; the table's D call, TRBD1, has no DNA check behind it. TRBV21-1 is a documented pseudogene. The CDR3 is made up of 16 amino acids. The DNA for the CDR3 is TGTGCCAGCAGCAACGGGACAGGGGTCATGAACACTGAAGCTTTCTTT. It specifies CASSNGTGVMNTEAFF.

The chain couples TRBV5-5 to TRBJ2-5; tentatively, D is TRBD1 (6 bases). This CDR3 has 13 amino acids. Germline V gene lookup returns CDR1 SGHKS and CDR2 YYEKEE (reference sequence). Trimming shortened V by 4 bases and J by 5 bases, and 12 bases separated the two germline ends. The CDR3 DNA reads TGTGCCAGCAGCCTACAGGGCGGGGAGACCCAGTACTTC. Protein product: CASSLQGGETQYF.

DNA for the CDR3: TGCGCCAGCAGTGTAGGCCCGGGGGCAGGAACTGAAGCTTTCTTT. Its translation is CASSVGPGAGTEAFF. The rearrangement links TRBV10-1 to TRBJ1-1; D might be TRBD1 (6 bases). Trimming shortened V by 4 bases and J by 5 bases, and 17 bases separated the two germline ends. This CDR3 spans 15 amino acids. Germline lookup yields CDR1 WNHNN and CDR2 SYGVQD (reference sequence).

The chain recombines TRBV24-1 with TRBJ2-1; 8 bases line up with TRBD1. Trimming at V came to 4 bases and at J to 8 bases, leaving 6 bases not matched to a gene. Looked up from germline, CDR1 is KGHDR and CDR2 is SFDVKD. The CDR3 consists of 14 residues. CDR3 nucleotides: TGTGCCACCAGTGAGGGACAGGTGGGCGATGAGCAGTTCTTC. Translating it yields CATSEGQVGDEQFF.

V gene TRBV27 combines with J gene TRBJ1-2; D is perhaps TRBD1 (5 bases). The ends were cut back, 5 bases at V and 8 bases at J, with 24 bases in the middle. This CDR3 region has 16 residues. Germline-derived CDR1 and CDR2 are MNHEY and SMNVEV (reference sequence). The CDR3 DNA reads as TGTGCCAGCAGTCCCCGAGTCCCGCCGGGACGGTCCGGCTACACCTTC. It yields the protein CASSPRVPPGRSGYTF.

This sequence joins TRBV6-1 and TRBJ2-1; no definite D call. The length of the CDR3 is 14 residues. V was trimmed by 2 bases and J by 0 bases, leaving 5 bases between them. Germline V gives CDR1 MNHNS, CDR2 SASEGT. This CDR3 reads CASSELVSYNEQFF. In DNA form, the CDR3 reads TGTGCCAGCAGTGAACTAGTCTCCTACAATGAGCAGTTCTTC.

In its sample, this clone was seen once. V and J are TRBV6-2 or TRBV6-3 and TRBJ1-2; 9 nucleotides align to TRBD1. In germline, CDR1 is MNHEY, CDR2 SVGEGT. V trimming: 2 bases; J trimming: 2 bases; junction bases outside the gene matches: 6. The CDR3 runs 16 residues. The chain's CDR3 is CASSYVGGQGNYGYTF. The DNA for the CDR3 is TGTGCCAGCAGTTACGTCGGCGGACAGGGGAACTATGGCTACACCTTC.

The chain recombines TRBV28 with TRBJ1-5; D is possibly TRBD1 (6 bases). The germline V gene encodes CDR1 MDHEN and CDR2 SYDVKM. The CDR3 extends over 13 amino acids. Trimming shortened V by 1 base and J by 10 bases, and 11 bases separated the two germline ends. The CDR3 loop reads CASSLSSGGPQHF. The CDR3 DNA reads TGTGCCAGCAGTTTATCTTCGGGGGGCCCCCAGCATTTT.

The chain links TRBV5-1 to TRBJ2-2; possibly TRBD2 for D (6 bases). The CDR3 runs to 15 residues. V was pared by 4 bases and J by 1 base, with 11 bases between. Per germline, CDR1 SGHRS and CDR2 YFSETQ. The CDR3 sequence: CASSRIGGNTGELFF. The CDR3, as DNA: TGCGCCAGCAGCCGGATCGGGGGGAACACCGGGGAGCTGTTTTTT.

The chain has TRBV19 and TRBJ1-5; no clear D gene. Germline CDR1 LNHDA, CDR2 SQIVND (reference sequence). V was shortened by 1 base and J by 0 bases, with 10 bases between the two germline ends. CDR3 length: 16 residues. CDR3 amino acids: CASSIVTVNSNQPQHF. As DNA, the CDR3 is TGTGCCAGTAGTATAGTTACAGTCAATAGCAATCAGCCCCAGCATTTT.

The V gene is TRBV5-1, the J gene TRBJ1-4; D ambiguous. Trimming pared 6 bases from V and 0 bases from J, leaving 9 bases between. CDR3 length: 14 residues. Germline lookup yields CDR1 SGHRS and CDR2 YFSETQ. The CDR3 sequence is CASTEDATNEKLFF. CDR3 bases: TGCGCCAGCACCGAGGATGCAACTAATGAAAAACTGTTTTTT.

This chain joins TRBV6-2 or TRBV6-3 and TRBJ1-2; D might be TRBD1 (5 bases). The germline V and J ends were trimmed by 4 bases and 2 bases, with 14 bases remaining between them. The CDR3 is 15 amino acids. Germline-derived CDR1 and CDR2 are MNHEY and SVGEGT. The CDR3 sequence is CASSSDRVLNYGYTF. CDR3 DNA: TGTGCCAGCAGTTCCGACAGAGTATTAAACTATGGCTACACCTTC.

This chain joins TRBV28 and TRBJ2-7, with a weak D call TRBD1 (6 bases). V lost 4 bases, J lost 10 bases, and 17 bases lay in between. This CDR3 has 13 amino acids. Germline V gene data show CDR1 as MDHEN and CDR2 as SYDVKM. The CDR3 DNA follows: TGTGCCAGCAGTTCCGGTCAGGGGCCTGTTCAGTACGTC. This codes for CASSSGQGPVQYV.